What follows are 29 T cell receptor beta chains derived from one specimen sequenced in a study of human T cells and chemical hapten exposure. TCRdb reprocessed the 5' RACE reads with MiXCR, giving one entry per CDR3 protein. The sample yields about 110,000 distinct CDR3 sequences, approximately 19% seen once. Total RNA was extracted from unfractionated whole blood. The receptor source for this set is a human donor in good health.

This clonotype appeared a few times. This chain connects TRBV28 to TRBJ2-5, with 9 bases fitting TRBD1. V was pared by 7 bases and J by 5 bases, with 8 bases of the junction left unmatched. The length of the CDR3 is 14 residues. Per the germline V gene, CDR1 is MDHEN and CDR2 is SYDVKM. This CDR3 is CASTEQGARETQYF. The CDR3 coding sequence is TGTGCCAGCACAGAACAGGGGGCGCGCGAGACCCAGTACTTC.

This chain connects TRBV7-2 to TRBJ1-1; D unresolved. Between the trimmed V and J ends, which lost 3 bases and 8 bases, there was a span of 13 bases. The germline V gene has CDR1 SGHTA and CDR2 FQGNSA. There are 13 residues in the CDR3. CDR3 in amino acids: CASSFRSGREAFF. The CDR3 DNA is TGTGCCAGCAGCTTTCGTTCGGGCAGGGAAGCTTTCTTT.

The chain is built from TRBV6-5 and TRBJ1-6; TRBD1 agrees at 7 bases. The CDR3 runs 14 residues. The V segment lost 11 bases and the J segment 10 bases; nucleotides outside the gene matches: 14. Germline loops: CDR1 MNHEY, CDR2 SVGAGI. In nucleotides, the CDR3 is TGTGCCGCCAGACGACAGGGATTAGGGTCACCCCTCCACTTT. Protein: CAARRQGLGSPLHF.

The genes are TRBV5-1 and TRBJ2-7, with 11 bases lining up with TRBD1. CDR1 and CDR2 (germline): SGHRS, YFSETQ. The CDR3 length is 20 residues. The V segment lost 8 bases and the J segment 5 bases; nucleotides outside the gene matches: 27. The CDR3 spells CARSGTGGCRERPPMDEQYF. As DNA, the CDR3 is TGCGCCAGGTCCGGGACAGGGGGTTGTCGAGAGCGGCCCCCTATGGACGAGCAGTACTTC.

Only a few counts were recorded for this clonotype. V usage is TRBV7-2 and J usage is TRBJ1-2, with D perhaps matching TRBD1 (6 bases). CDR1 and CDR2 (germline): SGHTA, FQGNSA. V was trimmed by 3 bases and J by 4 bases, leaving 9 bases between them. The CDR3 sequence is 13 residues long. CDR3: CASSFRGIYGYTF. CDR3 DNA: TGTGCCAGCAGCTTCAGGGGCATCTATGGCTACACCTTC. The full variable domain, its missing parts supplied by reference TRBV7-2 and TRBJ1-2, is GAGVSQSPSNKVTEKGKDVELRCDPISGHTALYWYRQSLGQGLEFLIYFQGNSAPDKSGLPSDRFSAERTGGSVSTLTIQRTQQEDSAVYLCASSFRGIYGYTFGSGTRLTVV.

This clonotype was recorded once. V is TRBV5-1 and J is TRBJ2-7; 7 bases agree with TRBD2. The CDR3 has 14 amino acids. The V gene end was trimmed by 1 base and the J gene end by 7 bases; junction bases not matched to a gene: 8. Germline loops: CDR1 SGHRS, CDR2 YFSETQ. CDR3 bases: TGCGCCAGCAGCTTGAAGGCGGGAGCGGGGGAGCAGTACTTC. Encoded protein: CASSLKAGAGEQYF. Supplemented by reference TRBV5-1 and TRBJ2-7, the full variable domain reads KAGVTQTPRYLIKTRGQQVTLSCSPISGHRSVSWYQQTPGQGLQFLFEYFSETQRNKGNFPGRFSGRQFSNSRSEMNVSTLELGDSALYLCASSLKAGAGEQYFGPGTRLTVT.

This clonotype was seen more than once but under ten times. This rearrangement joins TRBV6-1 to TRBJ2-3; tentatively, D is TRBD1 (5 bases). The V end was cut by 8 bases, the J end by 1 base, with 25 bases between. In germline, CDR1 is MNHNS, CDR2 SASEGT. The CDR3 has 18 amino acids. CDR3 bases: TGTGCCAGCGCTACCCACCGAAGCAGGGCGTGGGGCACAGATACGCAGTATTTT. Translated: CASATHRSRAWGTDTQYF.

This clonotype was seen only a few times. V usage is TRBV2 and J usage is TRBJ2-1; 7 nucleotides agree with TRBD2. The CDR3 has 17 amino acids. J lost 4 bases, V lost 6 bases, and 15 bases had no gene match. CDR1 and CDR2 from the germline V gene are SNHLY and FYNNEI. The CDR3 reads CASSVLRAGSHYNEQFF. The CDR3 DNA is TGTGCCAGCAGCGTACTAAGAGCGGGAAGCCATTACAATGAGCAGTTCTTC.

This clonotype has a handful of counts. This sequence joins TRBV6-1 and TRBJ1-4, with 8 bases fitting TRBD1. Per germline, CDR1 MNHNS and CDR2 SASEGT. V trimming: 7 bases; J trimming: 0 bases; junction bases outside the gene matches: 7. This CDR3 comprises 16 residues. The CDR3 nucleotides read TGTGCCAGCACCCCCGGGACAGGAGCAACTAATGAAAAACTGTTTTTT. It codes for CASTPGTGATNEKLFF.

The sample holds a few counts of this clonotype. The chain joins TRBV6-5 to TRBJ1-4; D may be TRBD1 (6 bases). The germline V and J ends were trimmed by 2 bases and 3 bases, with 7 bases remaining between them. Germline V CDR1 and CDR2: MNHEY, SVGAGI. CDR3 length: 14 residues. The CDR3 sequence: CASSYGGSNEKLFF. As DNA, the CDR3 is TGTGCCAGCAGTTACGGGGGCTCTAATGAAAAACTGTTTTTT.

The chain recombines TRBV20-1 with TRBJ1-1; D may be TRBD1 (6 bases). The CDR3 covers 13 residues. With 6 bases removed from V and 5 bases from J, the gap between germline ends came to 16 bases. The germline V gene encodes CDR1 DFQATT and CDR2 SNEGSKA (reference sequence). CDR3 sequence reads: CSAEGGAWTEAFF. The CDR3 DNA reads as TGCAGTGCCGAGGGGGGCGCGTGGACTGAAGCTTTCTTT.

In DNA form, the CDR3 reads TGTGCCAGCAGTTCCCCCCGGGACAGGGATAGAGCTTTCTTT. Amino acid sequence: CASSSPRDRDRAFF. The chain joins TRBV27 to TRBJ1-1; 9 bases agree with TRBD1. The CDR3 has 14 amino acids. V lost 4 bases to trimming and J lost 10 bases; unmatched junction nucleotides: 10. Looked up from germline, CDR1 is MNHEY and CDR2 is SMNVEV (reference sequence).

This chain links TRBV25-1 with TRBJ1-6; possible D gene TRBD1, 5 bases. The germline CDR1 and CDR2 sequences are MGHDK and SYGVNS. The CDR3 contains 13 residues. Trimming cost V 11 bases and J 7 bases, with 15 bases left between them. DNA of the CDR3: TGTGCCGAAAACGGGGGGGGAAATTCACCCCTCCACTTT. Translation gives CAENGGGNSPLHF. Full variable domain (outside the CDR3, taken from reference TRBV25-1 and TRBJ1-6): EADIYQTPRYLVIGTGKKITLECSQTMGHDKMYWYQQDPGMELHLIHYSYGVNSTEKGDLSSESTVSRIRTEHFPLTLESARPSHTSQYLCAENGGGNSPLHFGNGTRLTVT.

Concerning this clonotype itself: This likely comes from a read error, as the CDR3 has no conserved phenylalanine or tryptophan at its end. The J gene is TRBJ2-1, the V gene TRBV9, with D maybe TRBD2 (6 bases). Germline CDR1 and CDR2: SGDLS and YYNGEE. There are 16 residues in the CDR3. The germline V and J ends were trimmed by 4 bases and 7 bases, with 21 bases remaining between them. The chain's CDR3 is CASSSREAKTRNEQFS. For the CDR3, the DNA is TGTGCCAGCAGCTCCAGGGAGGCGAAGACACGGAATGAGCAGTTCTCC.

This clonotype was seen repeatedly, ten times or more. The gene calls are TRBV6-5 and TRBJ1-2; D is unresolved. V was pared by 8 bases and J by 1 base, with 20 bases between. Germline V gives CDR1 MNHEY, CDR2 SVGAGI. The CDR3 sequence is 16 residues long. CDR3 sequence (DNA): TGTGCCAGCTCTACCGGGCCGGGAGGTTATAACTATGGCTACACCTTC. Its protein is CASSTGPGGYNYGYTF.

The chain carries TRBV28 and TRBJ1-5, with D unresolved. This CDR3 is 12 amino acids long. V gave up 7 bases and J gave up 3 bases, with 7 bases separating them. Germline CDR1 MDHEN, CDR2 SYDVKM. Here the CDR3 reads CASNALNQPQHF. As DNA, the CDR3 is TGTGCCAGCAACGCCCTCAATCAGCCCCAGCATTTT.

This clonotype was found a few times. The chain employs TRBV6-5 and TRBJ2-6; D may be TRBD1 (5 bases). Germline assignment: CDR1 MNHEY and CDR2 SVGAGI. CDR3 size: 18 residues. V was trimmed by 0 bases and J by 0 bases, leaving 12 bases between them. In DNA, the CDR3 is TGTGCCAGCAGTTACTCCGCAGGGTCACGCTCTGGGGCCAACGTCCTGACTTTC. This sequence encodes CASSYSAGSRSGANVLTF.

The rearrangement joins TRBV20-1 to TRBJ1-1, with D unclear. Germline V gene sequence: CDR1 DFQATT, CDR2 SNEGSKA (reference sequence). The CDR3 length is 10 residues. Deletions cut 6 bases from V and 8 bases from J, with 10 bases between. The CDR3 DNA reads TGCAGTGCGACGCGGGGAGAAGCTTTCTTT. This gives the protein CSATRGEAFF.

This clonotype was observed a handful of times. This sequence joins TRBV29-1 and TRBJ2-3, with TRBD2 matching 12 bases. CDR3 length: 14 residues. Germline-derived CDR1 and CDR2 are SQVTM and ANQGSEA. V shed 8 bases and J 5 bases; nucleotides not matched to a gene: 8. Here the CDR3 reads CSPRLAGGIDTQYF. The DNA of the CDR3 is TGCAGCCCCCGGCTAGCGGGAGGGATAGATACGCAGTATTTT.

This chain connects TRBV5-4 to TRBJ2-5; no clear D. CDR3 size: 14 residues. V lost 2 bases and J lost 2, with 10 bases in between. Germline CDR1 and CDR2: SGHNT and YYREEE (reference sequence). The CDR3 DNA reads TGTGCCAGCAGCTTAACAGTCCAACAAGAGACCCAGTACTTC. Its translation is CASSLTVQQETQYF.

This clonotype has a single count. The V gene is TRBV14, the J gene TRBJ2-1; the D gene is possibly TRBD2 (6 bases). The V gene lost 0 bases and the J gene lost 9 bases, with 15 bases spanning the gap. The germline V gene encodes CDR1 SGHDN and CDR2 FVKESK. This CDR3 contains 15 residues. The CDR3 sequence: CASSQDLVGGGEQFF. CDR3 nucleotide sequence: TGTGCCAGCAGCCAAGATCTGGTGGGAGGAGGTGAGCAGTTCTTC.

The chain uses TRBV4-1 and TRBJ1-4; D unresolved. Germline CDR1 MGHRA, CDR2 YSYEKL. V lost 7 bases, J lost 0 bases, and 12 bases lay in between. The CDR3 extends over 15 amino acids. This CDR3 is CASTTFSATNEKLFF. DNA for the CDR3: TGCGCCAGCACCACTTTTTCCGCAACTAATGAAAAACTGTTTTTT.

This chain links TRBV10-3 with TRBJ1-2; D gene uncertain. From germline, CDR1 is ENHRY and CDR2 SYGVKD. The V and J ends lost 0 bases and 4 bases respectively, with 12 bases between them. The CDR3 sequence is 15 residues long. The CDR3 region has the DNA TGTGCCATCAGTGAGTCGGCTTTAGCGGGCTATGGCTACACCTTC. Its translation: CAISESALAGYGYTF.

This clonotype was detected a few times. The CDR3 DNA sequence: TGTGCCAGCAGGGGGTACCTGAACACCATATATTTT. It specifies CASRGYLNTIYF. The chain has TRBV28 and TRBJ1-3; no definite D call. There are 12 residues in the CDR3. V was pared by 6 bases and J by 7 bases, with 10 bases between. The germline gives CDR1 MDHEN, CDR2 SYDVKM.

The chain is built from TRBV6-5 and TRBJ2-1, with TRBD2 as a possible D gene (5 bases). The V gene lost 6 bases and the J gene lost 8 bases, with 11 bases spanning the gap. CDR3 length equals 12 residues. CDR1 and CDR2 from the germline V gene are MNHEY and SVGAGI. CDR3 region: CASRGSGDEQFF. For the CDR3, the DNA is TGTGCCAGCAGGGGGAGTGGGGATGAGCAGTTCTTC.

This clonotype has only a few counts. The V and J genes are TRBV11-2 and TRBJ2-1; 7 bases fit TRBD2. The CDR3 length is 17 residues. In germline, CDR1 is SGHAT, CDR2 FQNNGV. Trimming removed 4 bases from V and 8 bases from J; junction bases left unmatched: 17. The CDR3 sequence: CASSSTLLAGRRHEQFF. In DNA, the CDR3 is TGTGCCAGCAGCTCTACGCTATTAGCGGGCCGTCGGCATGAGCAGTTCTTC.

This rearrangement joins TRBV3-1 to TRBJ2-7; D uncertain. Per the germline V gene, CDR1 is LGHDT and CDR2 is YNNKEL (reference sequence). V shed 3 bases and J shed 9 bases, with 9 bases lying between them. The length of the CDR3 is 11 residues. CDR3 sequence (DNA): TGTGCCAGCAGCCATCTCGGGCTGCAGTACTTC. Translation: CASSHLGLQYF.

The chain combines TRBV30 with TRBJ2-5; 10 nucleotides match TRBD2. The CDR3 consists of 14 residues. Germline CDR1 is GTSNPN and CDR2 is SVGIG (reference sequence). The V gene end was trimmed by 1 base and the J gene end by 5 bases; junction bases not matched to a gene: 4. The CDR3 region is CAWSASGRSETQYF. The CDR3 bases are TGTGCCTGGAGTGCTAGCGGGAGAAGTGAGACCCAGTACTTC.

This clonotype has only a few counts. The chain uses TRBV5-5 and TRBJ1-1, with D tentatively TRBD1 (5 bases). Trimming left V 0 bases short and J 1 base short, with 10 bases between. This CDR3 spans 15 amino acids. CDR1 and CDR2 (germline): SGHKS, YYEKEE (reference sequence). The CDR3 protein is CASSLGGGRNTEAFF. The DNA for the CDR3 is TGTGCCAGCAGCTTGGGGGGGGGAAGGAACACTGAAGCTTTCTTT.